The next 10 T cell receptor beta chains were all read from a single sample in a study of blood T cell repertoires in COVID-19. Produced via immunoSEQ multiplex PCR; TCRdb's table is partial and in-frame only. The sample lists about 150,000 clones, 60% to 85% occurring once. Sequencing was carried out using peripheral blood. The receptors stem from a man between 45 and 60 years old with acute or convalescent COVID-19.

Here the CDR3 DNA reads TGTGCCAGCAGCGCCCGAGGTGGCCGGGGCTATGGCTACACCTTC. Amino acid sequence: CASSARGGRGYGYTF. This chain connects TRBV9 to TRBJ1-2; D is unresolved. Trimming cost V 3 bases and J 4 bases, with 16 bases left between them. The CDR3 is 15 amino acids. Germline V gives CDR1 SGDLS, CDR2 YYNGEE.

The V gene is TRBV14, the J gene TRBJ2-2; D is possibly TRBD2 (6 bases). This CDR3 region has 16 residues. V was pared by 3 bases and J by 4 bases, with 15 bases between. Germline V lookup: CDR1 SGHDN, CDR2 FVKESK. The CDR3 region is CASSQIRLDGTGELFF. The CDR3 bases are TGTGCCAGCAGCCAGATACGACTAGATGGCACCGGGGAGCTGTTTTTT.

This sequence joins TRBV27 and TRBJ2-7, with D possibly matching TRBD2 (6 bases). CDR3 length: 17 amino acids. Trimming took off 3 bases at V and 4 bases at J, with 22 bases between the two ends. Per the germline V gene, CDR1 is MNHEY and CDR2 is SMNVEV (reference sequence). The DNA of the CDR3 is TGTGCCAGCAGTTTTCGGTTTTGGGGACTCCCCATTTACGAGCAGTACGTC. This gives the protein CASSFRFWGLPIYEQYV.

In its sample, this clone was seen once. The chain joins TRBV5-6 to TRBJ1-6; 8 nucleotides align to TRBD1. Trimming cost V 0 bases and J 9 bases; bases outside gene matches: 8. The CDR3 spans 16 residues. Germline lookup yields CDR1 SGHDT and CDR2 YYEEEE. The CDR3 DNA sequence: TGTGCCAGCAGCTTGGGATTCGGACAGGGATTTTCACCCCTCCACTTT. Protein: CASSLGFGQGFSPLHF.

This chain joins TRBV10-2 and TRBJ1-2, with TRBD1 matching 8 bases. The V gene's germline CDR1 is WSHSY and CDR2 SAAADI. V shed 6 bases and J 4 bases; nucleotides not matched to a gene: 7. The CDR3 loop spans 14 amino acids. The CDR3 DNA follows: TGCGCCAGCAGAGGGACAGGATCCCCCTATGGCTACACCTTC. Its translation is CASRGTGSPYGYTF.

V and J are TRBV2 and TRBJ2-1; 12 positions agree with TRBD2. V shed 6 bases and J 0 bases; nucleotides not matched to a gene: 6. The CDR3 extends over 17 amino acids. CDR1 is SNHLY, CDR2 FYNNEI, per germline. This CDR3 reads CASSGPSGGASYNEQFF. In nucleotides, the CDR3 is TGTGCCAGCAGCGGCCCTAGCGGGGGGGCCTCCTACAATGAGCAGTTCTTC.

The CDR3 sequence: CSAGQTTGELFF. The CDR3 DNA is TGCAGCGCGGGACAGACGACCGGGGAGCTGTTTTTT. This chain links TRBV29-1 with TRBJ2-2, with TRBD1 matching over 7 bases. In germline, CDR1 is SQVTM, CDR2 ANQGSEA. After removal of 7 bases from V and 5 bases from J, the junction contained 4 bases not matched to a gene. The CDR3 loop spans 12 amino acids.

The CDR3 DNA is TGTGCCAGCAGCCGAACGGGACAGGGAAGGTCACCCCTCCACTTT. Protein product: CASSRTGQGRSPLHF. The chain carries TRBV3-1 (or the pseudogene TRBV3-2) and TRBJ1-6; 9 nucleotides align to TRBD1. J gave up 10 bases and V 4 bases, and 8 bases lay outside the gene matches. Germline V gene sequence: CDR1 LGHDT, CDR2 YNNKEL (reference sequence). The CDR3 is 15 amino acids.

As DNA, the CDR3 is TGTGCCACCTCACTCGTGACCTACGAGCAGTACTTC. Its translation is CATSLVTYEQYF. The chain recombines TRBV6-5 with TRBJ2-7; D is ambiguous. V was pared by 10 bases and J by 2 bases, with 12 bases between. The germline gives CDR1 MNHEY, CDR2 SVGAGI. The CDR3 has 12 residues.

This clone appeared once. This chain connects TRBV30 to TRBJ2-5; unclear D gene. V was shortened by 1 base and J by 0 bases, with 6 bases between the two germline ends. This CDR3 has 13 residues. Germline values: CDR1 GTSNPN, CDR2 SVGIG (reference sequence). The CDR3 nucleotides are TGTGCCTGGAGTGGGGCCAACCAAGAGACCCAGTACTTC. Translation: CAWSGANQETQYF.